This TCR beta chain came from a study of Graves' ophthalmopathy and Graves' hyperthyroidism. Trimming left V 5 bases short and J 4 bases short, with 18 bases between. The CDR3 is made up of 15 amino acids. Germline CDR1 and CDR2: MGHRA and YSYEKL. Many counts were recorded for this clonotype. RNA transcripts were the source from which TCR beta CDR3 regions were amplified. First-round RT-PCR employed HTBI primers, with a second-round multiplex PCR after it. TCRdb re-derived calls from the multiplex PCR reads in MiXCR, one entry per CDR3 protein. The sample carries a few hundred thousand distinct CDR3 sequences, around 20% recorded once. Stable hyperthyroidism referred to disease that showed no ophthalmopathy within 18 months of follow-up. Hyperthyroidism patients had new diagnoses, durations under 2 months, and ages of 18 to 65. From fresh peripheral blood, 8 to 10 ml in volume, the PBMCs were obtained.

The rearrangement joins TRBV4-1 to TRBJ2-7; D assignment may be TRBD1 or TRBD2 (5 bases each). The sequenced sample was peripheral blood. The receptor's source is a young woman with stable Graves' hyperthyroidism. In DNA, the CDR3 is TGCGCCAGCAGCTTTCTTCGGGGCCCCCTTTACGAGCAGTACTTC. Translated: CASSFLRGPLYEQYF.